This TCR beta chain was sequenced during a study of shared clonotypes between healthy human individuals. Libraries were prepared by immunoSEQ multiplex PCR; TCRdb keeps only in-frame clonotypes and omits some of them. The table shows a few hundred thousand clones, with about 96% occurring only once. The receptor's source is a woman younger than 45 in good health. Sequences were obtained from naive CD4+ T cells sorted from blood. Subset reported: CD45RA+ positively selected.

CDR3 amino acids: CASSEEVEQFF. For the CDR3, the DNA is TGTGCCAGCAGTGAAGAGGTTGAGCAGTTCTTC. The chain links TRBV2 to TRBJ2-1; D is ambiguous. Trimming removed 1 base at V and 9 bases at J, with 4 bases between. The CDR3 contains 11 residues. The germline V gene encodes CDR1 SNHLY and CDR2 FYNNEI.